The sequence of this T cell receptor (beta chain) was determined in a study of T cells in Graves' hyperthyroidism and ophthalmopathy. Ophthalmopathy patients showed a Clinical Activity Score of at least 3, NOSPECS grade of at least 4 and duration under 3 months. There were TCR beta CDR3 regions amplified from RNA transcripts. First-round RT-PCR targeting the TCR CDR3 was performed with the HTBI primer set. One entry per CDR3 protein results from TCRdb running MiXCR on the multiplex PCR reads. The data contain 450,000 to 550,000 distinct CDR3 sequences, roughly 24% of them singletons. The sequenced material came from blood. The receptor's source is a woman aged 30 to 39 with Graves' ophthalmopathy.

CDR3 residues: CASSLGFRDVGETQYF. Written as DNA, the CDR3 is TGTGCCAGCAGTCTGGGCTTTAGAGACGTTGGGGAGACCCAGTACTTC. The V gene is TRBV7-2, the J gene TRBJ2-5, with no clear D. Germline CDR1 SGHTA, CDR2 FQGNSA. The CDR3 runs to 16 residues. V lost 6 bases and J 5 bases, leaving 22 bases between the germline ends.